Presented here are 7 T cell receptor beta chains from one specimen sequenced in a study of molecular identifiers for immune sequencing clone quantification. TCRdb recomputed calls from the PCR reads with MiXCR, one row per CDR3 protein. The sample has under 350,000 distinct CDR3 sequences, 24% seen once; the top ten hold about 0.73%. Sequenced input: naive CD8+ T cells from blood, with Jurkat cell RNA spiked in. Subset meaning: FACS-sorted CD8+CD4-CCR7+CD45RA+ naive T cells. Receptors were obtained from a human donor in good health. Some libraries in this study had Jurkat cell RNA spiked in.

This clonotype was seen at least ten times. The rearrangement uses TRBV7-6 and TRBJ2-1; TRBD2 might be the D (6 bases). This CDR3 contains 14 residues. The germline gives CDR1 SGHVS, CDR2 FNYEAQ. V gave up 1 base and J gave up 10 bases, with 14 bases separating them. The CDR3 sequence is CASSLEASSEEQFF. The CDR3 DNA is TGTGCCAGCAGCTTAGAGGCCTCTAGCGAAGAGCAGTTCTTC.

This clonotype was observed many times. The rearrangement uses TRBV15 and TRBJ1-5; no clear D gene. The CDR3 has 14 residues. The V end lost 0 bases, the J end lost 1 base, and 4 bases lay between the germline ends. CDR1 is LNHNV and CDR2 is YYDKDF in the germline V gene (reference sequence). This chain's CDR3 is CATSRERSNQPQHF. CDR3 nucleotides: TGTGCCACCAGCAGAGAACGCAGCAATCAGCCCCAGCATTTT.

Remarks on this clonotype: This may be a read error, as it is one base from a much larger clone. The CDR3, as DNA: TGTGCCAGCAGTTTATCCGGAGGCAATCACCCCCAGCATTTT. Protein sequence: CASSLSGGNHPQHF. The chain carries TRBV6-5 and TRBJ1-5; D unclear. From germline, CDR1 is MNHEY and CDR2 SVGAGI. This CDR3 has 14 amino acids.

This clonotype came up a few times. The genes are TRBV12-3 or TRBV12-4 and TRBJ2-5, with 11 bases aligning to TRBD2. V was clipped by 5 bases and J by 2 bases; unmatched bases: 4. This CDR3 has 15 residues. CDR3: CASSPLAGAQETQYF. For the CDR3, the DNA is TGTGCCAGCAGTCCACTAGCGGGGGCTCAAGAGACCCAGTACTTC.

This clonotype was seen a single time. Sequence at one end of the junction differs from germline and may be a read error. The chain combines TRBV5-1 with TRBJ1-1, with 7 bases that match TRBD1. The CDR3 covers 17 residues. Germline V CDR1 and CDR2: SGHRS, YFSETQ. The DNA for the CDR3 is TGCACCAGCAGCTTGGTACCCAGGGGGAGTGGAGACACTGAAGCTTTCTTT. This sequence encodes CTSSLVPRGSGDTEAFF.

The sample holds one count of this clonotype. A much bigger clone sits one base away, suggesting this may be a read error. It is likely a read error, because the conserved phenylalanine at the end of the CDR3 is missing. The rearrangement links TRBV4-1 to TRBJ2-1; 7 nucleotides line up with TRBD1. Germline assignment: CDR1 MGHRA and CDR2 YSYEKL. The CDR3 extends over 15 amino acids. V shed 3 bases and J 6 bases; nucleotides not matched to a gene: 8. The CDR3 spells CASSHEPTGRNEQFL. CDR3 in DNA: TGCGCCAGCAGCCACGAACCGACAGGGCGCAATGAGCAGTTCCTC.

This chain uses TRBV19 with TRBJ1-5, with D perhaps TRBD1 (6 bases). In germline, CDR1 is LNHDA, CDR2 SQIVND (reference sequence). The CDR3 is 14 residues long. V gave up 4 bases and J gave up 2 bases, with 9 bases separating them. The CDR3 loop is CASSTGVGNQPQHF. CDR3 in DNA: TGTGCCAGTAGTACAGGGGTGGGCAATCAGCCCCAGCATTTT. The full variable domain, rest sourced from reference TRBV19 and TRBJ1-5, is DGGITQSPKYLFRKEGQNVTLSCEQNLNHDAMYWYRQDPGQGLRLIYYSQIVNDFQKGDIAEGYSVSREKKESFPLTVTSAQKNPTAFYLCASSTGVGNQPQHFGDGTRLSIL.